The entry below gives a single T cell receptor (beta chain) sequence along with its context. Germline assignment: CDR1 LGHDT and CDR2 YNNKEL (reference sequence). The CDR3 has 14 amino acids. The germline V and J ends were trimmed by 4 bases and 1 base, with 10 bases remaining between them. The data are from a study of blood T cell repertoires in COVID-19. Using immunoSEQ multiplex PCR, the repertoire was profiled, and TCRdb retains in-frame clones only, with some absent. The sample yields 120,000 to 150,000 clones, under 90% seen once. The sequence derives from a woman aged 80 or over in a cohort sampled during active or convalescent COVID-19. The sample consisted of peripheral blood. The V and J genes are TRBV3-1 (or the pseudogene TRBV3-2) and TRBJ1-1; TRBD1 might be the D (5 bases). CDR3: CASSPSQGNTEAFF. CDR3 DNA: TGTGCCAGCAGCCCCTCCCAGGGGAACACTGAAGCTTTCTTT.